This T cell receptor beta chain was recovered during a study of T cell responses to AZD1222 COVID-19 vaccine. Trimming at V came to 3 bases and at J to 4 bases, leaving 5 bases not matched to a gene. Germline V gene lookup returns CDR1 SGHAT and CDR2 FQNNGV. The CDR3 is 16 residues long. Data came from immunoSEQ multiplex PCR; TCRdb stores just in-frame clones and leaves some out. The sample yields about 190,000 clones, 94% seen once. The J gene is TRBJ2-1, the V gene TRBV11-2; 11 bases line up with TRBD2. Material: peripheral blood, obtained on day 0 of AZD1222 vaccination. This TCR was sampled from an adult in good health. CDR3 region: CASSFHLAGGYNEQFF. The CDR3 DNA follows: TGTGCCAGCAGCTTCCATCTAGCGGGGGGATACAATGAGCAGTTCTTC.